This T cell receptor (beta chain) was sequenced in a study of blood T cell repertoires in COVID-19. Overall study: Sample material is recorded as cDNA or gDNA derived from T cells, B-cell-depleted T cells, or PBMCs.

The CDR3 is 14 amino acids. The V gene's germline CDR1 is GTSNPN and CDR2 SVGIG (reference sequence). V was clipped by 4 bases and J by 2 bases, with 14 bases between them. Per the authors' pipeline: Estimates of nucleated cell counts were drawn from the amplification of reference gene primers. Here immunoSEQ multiplex PCR was the method, and the copy in TCRdb shows in-frame clones only, minus some. V, J and clone size were drawn from that table, and D and trimming were deduced from the DNA. Of approximately 39,000 clones listed, 75% to 90% were seen once; the top ten hold 24%. The sample comprised peripheral blood. This chain connects TRBV30 to TRBJ1-1; D perhaps matches TRBD1 (5 bases). The sequence was collected from a man aged 45-65 years with active or convalescent COVID-19. The DNA of the CDR3 is TGTGCCTGGACTCCTCGGACACCCAACACTGAAGCTTTCTTT. It codes for CAWTPRTPNTEAFF.